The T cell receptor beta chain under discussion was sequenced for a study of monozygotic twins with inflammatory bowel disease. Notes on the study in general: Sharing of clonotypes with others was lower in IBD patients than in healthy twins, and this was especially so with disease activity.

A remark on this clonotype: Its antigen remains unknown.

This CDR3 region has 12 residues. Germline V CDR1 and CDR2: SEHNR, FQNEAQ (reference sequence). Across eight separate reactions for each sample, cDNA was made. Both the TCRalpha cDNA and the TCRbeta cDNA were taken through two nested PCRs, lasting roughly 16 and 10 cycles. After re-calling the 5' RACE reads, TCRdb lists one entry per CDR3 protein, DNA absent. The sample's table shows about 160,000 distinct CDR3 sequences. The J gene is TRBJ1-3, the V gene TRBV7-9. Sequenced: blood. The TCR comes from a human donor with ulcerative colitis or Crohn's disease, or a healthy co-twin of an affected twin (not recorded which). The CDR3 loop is CASSLIPGTIYF.